This T cell receptor (beta chain) derives from a study of blood T cell repertoires in COVID-19. Overall study context: From the United States, Italy and Spain came samples of acute and convalescent COVID-19. PBMCs, B-cell-depleted T cells, or T cells provided the cDNA or gDNA that made up the material.

In the authors' workflow: Estimation of nucleated cell counts was performed using reference gene primer amplification. The data were produced by immunoSEQ multiplex PCR, yet TCRdb's version contains in-frame clones alone and is incomplete. V, J and clone size were drawn from that table, and D and trimming were deduced from the DNA. The data show 30,000 to 40,000 clones, around 90% seen once. The CDR3 spans 13 residues. The germline V gene encodes CDR1 SGHRS and CDR2 YFSETQ. Trimming took 0 bases from V and 3 from J, leaving 6 bases between them. Sequencing was done on a sample of peripheral blood. This chain joins TRBV5-1 and TRBJ1-2; no reliable D call. The receptor's source is a man aged 60 to 69 with acute or convalescent COVID-19. The CDR3 protein is CASSLVPDYGYTF. CDR3 nucleotides: TGCGCCAGCAGCTTGGTACCGGACTATGGCTACACCTTC.